This record looks at one TCR beta chain sequence and its context. Its target is unknown. This sample stems from a study of OX40 agonist ivuxolimab in advanced cancers. Across the whole study: Partial responses occurred in Three dose-escalation patients, one with hepatocellular carcinoma and two with cutaneous melanoma. Study findings and constraints: At doses 0.1 to 3.0 mg/kg, CD4+ and CD8+ clones expanded.

Measured with immunoSEQ multiplex PCR; TCRdb has only the in-frame clones, and not every one. The table includes approximately 74,000 clones, about three quarters detected once. The V segment lost 6 bases and the J segment 8 bases; nucleotides outside the gene matches: 8. Germline loops: CDR1 SNHLY, CDR2 FYNNEI. The CDR3 is 15 amino acids. This chain joins TRBV2 and TRBJ1-4; 11 positions match TRBD1. The TCR sequence derives from an adult with an advanced solid tumor such as melanoma, head and neck, liver or kidney cancer. Sequenced here: CD4+ or CD8+ T cells sorted from blood, sampled in a trial of the OX40 agonist ivuxolimab. The CDR3, as DNA: TGTGCCAGCAGCCCGGCGGGACAGGGGGGGGAAAAACTGTTTTTT. This codes for CASSPAGQGGEKLFF.